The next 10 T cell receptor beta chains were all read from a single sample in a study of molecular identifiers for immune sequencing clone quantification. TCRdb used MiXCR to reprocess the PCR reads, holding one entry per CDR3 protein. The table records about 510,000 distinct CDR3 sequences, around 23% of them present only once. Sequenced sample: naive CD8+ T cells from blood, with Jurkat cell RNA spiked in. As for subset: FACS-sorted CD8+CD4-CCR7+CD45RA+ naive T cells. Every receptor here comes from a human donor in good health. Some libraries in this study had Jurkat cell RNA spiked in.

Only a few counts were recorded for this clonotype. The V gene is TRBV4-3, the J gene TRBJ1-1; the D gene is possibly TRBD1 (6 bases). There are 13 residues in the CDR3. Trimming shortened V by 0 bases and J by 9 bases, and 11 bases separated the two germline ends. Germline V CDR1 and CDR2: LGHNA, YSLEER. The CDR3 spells CASSQESGQKAFF. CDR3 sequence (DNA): TGCGCCAGCAGCCAAGAGTCCGGACAGAAAGCTTTCTTT.

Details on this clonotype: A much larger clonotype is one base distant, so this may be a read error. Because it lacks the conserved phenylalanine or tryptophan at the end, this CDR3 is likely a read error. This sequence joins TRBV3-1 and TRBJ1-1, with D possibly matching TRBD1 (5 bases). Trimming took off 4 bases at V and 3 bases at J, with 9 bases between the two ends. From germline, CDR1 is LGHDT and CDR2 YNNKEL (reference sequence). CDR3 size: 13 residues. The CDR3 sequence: CASSLGHDTEAFS. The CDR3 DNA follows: TGTGCCAGCAGCCTAGGACATGACACTGAAGCTTTCTCT.

CDR3 nucleotide sequence: TGTGCCTGGAGTGTCGGGACTAGCGGGGGCGAAACGTTCTTC. It is translated as CAWSVGTSGGETFF. The genes are TRBV30 and TRBJ2-1, with 14 positions matching TRBD2. This CDR3 has 14 amino acids. Losses at the gene ends were 0 bases for V and 15 bases for J; bases not matched to a gene: 7. Germline V CDR1 and CDR2: GTSNPN, SVGIG (reference sequence).

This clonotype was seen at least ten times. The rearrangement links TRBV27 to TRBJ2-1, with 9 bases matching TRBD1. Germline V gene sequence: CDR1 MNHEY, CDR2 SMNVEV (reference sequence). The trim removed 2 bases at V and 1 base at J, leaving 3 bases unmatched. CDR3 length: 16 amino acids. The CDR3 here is CASSLSGQGSYNEQFF. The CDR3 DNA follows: TGTGCCAGCAGTTTAAGTGGACAGGGGTCCTACAATGAGCAGTTCTTC.

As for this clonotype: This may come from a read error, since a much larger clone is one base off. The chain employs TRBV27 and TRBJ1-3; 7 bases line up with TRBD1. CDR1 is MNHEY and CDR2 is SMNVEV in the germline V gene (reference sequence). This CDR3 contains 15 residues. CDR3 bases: TGTGCCGGCAGTTTGCAGGGGGGATCTGGAAACACCATATATTTT. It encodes CAGSLQGGSGNTIYF.

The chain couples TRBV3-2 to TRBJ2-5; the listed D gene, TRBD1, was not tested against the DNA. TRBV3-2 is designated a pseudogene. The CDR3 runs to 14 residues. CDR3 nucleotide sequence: TGTGCCAGCAGCCAGGGGATGTGGGCGCCGACCCAGTACTTC. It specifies CASSQGMWAPTQYF.

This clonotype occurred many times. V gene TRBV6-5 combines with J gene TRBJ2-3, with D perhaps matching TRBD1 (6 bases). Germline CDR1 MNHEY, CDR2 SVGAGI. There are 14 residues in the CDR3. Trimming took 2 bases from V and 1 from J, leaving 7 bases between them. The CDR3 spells CASSYGQRTDTQYF. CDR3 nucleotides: TGTGCCAGCAGTTACGGACAGCGCACAGATACGCAGTATTTT.

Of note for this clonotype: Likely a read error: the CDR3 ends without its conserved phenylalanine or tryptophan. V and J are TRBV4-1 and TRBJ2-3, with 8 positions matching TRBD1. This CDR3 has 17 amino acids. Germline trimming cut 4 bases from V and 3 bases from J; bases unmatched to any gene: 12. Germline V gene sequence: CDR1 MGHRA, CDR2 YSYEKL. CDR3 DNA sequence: TGCGCCAGCAGCCGAGAGCCAGGGGGCTTAGGAACAGATACGCAGTATCTT. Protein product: CASSREPGGLGTDTQYL.

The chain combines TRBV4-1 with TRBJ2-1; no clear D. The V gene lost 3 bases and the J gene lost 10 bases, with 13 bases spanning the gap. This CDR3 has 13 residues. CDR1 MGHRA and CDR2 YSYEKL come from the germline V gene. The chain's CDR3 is CASSQVYSREQFF. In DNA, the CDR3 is TGCGCCAGCAGCCAGGTATACTCTCGGGAGCAGTTCTTC.

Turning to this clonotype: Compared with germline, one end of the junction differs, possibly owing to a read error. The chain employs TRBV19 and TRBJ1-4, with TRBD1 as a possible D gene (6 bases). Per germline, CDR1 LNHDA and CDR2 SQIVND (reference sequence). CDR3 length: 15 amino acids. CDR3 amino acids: CASSIDRQVEENLFF. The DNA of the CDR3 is TGTGCCAGTAGTATTGATCGACAGGTCGAAGAAAACCTGTTTTTT.